This TCR beta chain was observed in a study of cytomegalovirus exposure and HLA in healthy donors. Overall study context: Clustering assigned about four fifths of the roughly 430 genotyped donors to the Caucasian-associated ancestry cluster.

General study results and limits: Prior analysis indicated that the majority of TCR beta V segments exhibited productivity approximately 87% or approximately 30% of the time. A list of approximately 160 TCR beta chains associated with cytomegalovirus was given.

The PCR ran on 60 Vbeta and 13 Jbeta primers. Assay used: immunoSEQ multiplex PCR; TCRdb lists only in-frame clones, some missing. The data show 35,000 to 45,000 clones, with about 72% seen just once and about 6.5% held by the top ten. Concerning this clone: What it binds is not known.

In nominal health when sampled, donors likely had unrecorded immune exposures nonetheless. The sample consisted of PBMCs. This receptor was taken from a man younger than 45 in good health and CMV-seronegative.

The CDR3 spells CASDRAYEQYF. The CDR3 nucleotides read TGTGCCAGCGACAGGGCCTACGAGCAGTACTTC. J is TRBJ2-7 and V is TRBV6-5, with 7 bases fitting TRBD1. The trim removed 8 bases at V and 2 bases at J, leaving 0 bases unmatched. There are 11 residues in the CDR3. Germline CDR1 is MNHEY and CDR2 is SVGAGI.